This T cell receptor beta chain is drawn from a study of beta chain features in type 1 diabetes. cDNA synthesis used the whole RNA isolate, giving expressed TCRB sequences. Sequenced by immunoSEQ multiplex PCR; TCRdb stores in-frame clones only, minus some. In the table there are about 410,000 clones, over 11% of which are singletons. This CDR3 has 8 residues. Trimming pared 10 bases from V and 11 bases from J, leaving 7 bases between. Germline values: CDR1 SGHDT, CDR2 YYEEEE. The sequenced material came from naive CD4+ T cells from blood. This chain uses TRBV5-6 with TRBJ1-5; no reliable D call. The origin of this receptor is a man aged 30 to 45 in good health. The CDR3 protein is CAGPAQHF. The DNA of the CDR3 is TGTGCCGGCCCCGCCCAGCATTTT.